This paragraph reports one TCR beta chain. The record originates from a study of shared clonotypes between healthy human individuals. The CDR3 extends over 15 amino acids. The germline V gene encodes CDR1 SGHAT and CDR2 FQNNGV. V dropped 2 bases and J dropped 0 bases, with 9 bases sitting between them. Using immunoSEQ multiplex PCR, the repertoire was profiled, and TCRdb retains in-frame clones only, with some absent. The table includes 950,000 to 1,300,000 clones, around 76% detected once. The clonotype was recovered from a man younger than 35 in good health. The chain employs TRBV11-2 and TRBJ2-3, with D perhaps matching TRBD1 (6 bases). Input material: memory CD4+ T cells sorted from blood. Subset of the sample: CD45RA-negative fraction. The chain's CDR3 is CASSLMTGSTDTQYF. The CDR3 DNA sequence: TGTGCCAGCAGCTTAATGACAGGCAGCACAGATACGCAGTATTTT.